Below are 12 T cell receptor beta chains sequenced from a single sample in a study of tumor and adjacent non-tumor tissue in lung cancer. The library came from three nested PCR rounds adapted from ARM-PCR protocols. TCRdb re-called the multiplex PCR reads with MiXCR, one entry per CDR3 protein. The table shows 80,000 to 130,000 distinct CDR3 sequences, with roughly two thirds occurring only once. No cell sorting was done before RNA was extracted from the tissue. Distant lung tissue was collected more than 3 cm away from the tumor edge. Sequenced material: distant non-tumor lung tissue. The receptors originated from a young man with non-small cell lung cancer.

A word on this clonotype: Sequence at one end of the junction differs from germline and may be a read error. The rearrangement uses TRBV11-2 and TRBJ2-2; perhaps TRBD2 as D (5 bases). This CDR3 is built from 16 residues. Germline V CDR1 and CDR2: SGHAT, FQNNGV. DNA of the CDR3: TGTGCCAGCAGCCCGCCCCGGACTGGGAAGACCGGGAAGCTGTTTTTT. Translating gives CASSPPRTGKTGKLFF.

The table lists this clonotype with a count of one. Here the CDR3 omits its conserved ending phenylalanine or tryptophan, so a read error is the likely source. The CDR3 reads CASSPDRANTDTQYL. CDR3 nucleotides: TGCGCCAGCAGCCCGGACAGGGCGAACACAGATACGCAGTATTTA. This chain joins TRBV5-1 and TRBJ2-3; TRBD1 agrees at 8 bases. The germline CDR1 and CDR2 sequences are SGHRS and YFSETQ. Losses at the gene ends were 4 bases for V and 2 bases for J; bases not matched to a gene: 6. CDR3 length: 15 amino acids.

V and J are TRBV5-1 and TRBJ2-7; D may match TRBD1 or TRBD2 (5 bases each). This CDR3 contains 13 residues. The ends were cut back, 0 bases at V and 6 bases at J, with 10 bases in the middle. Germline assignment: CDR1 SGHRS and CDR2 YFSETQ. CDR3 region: CASSLAGTFEQYF. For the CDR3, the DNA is TGCGCCAGCAGCTTGGCTGGGACGTTCGAGCAGTACTTC.

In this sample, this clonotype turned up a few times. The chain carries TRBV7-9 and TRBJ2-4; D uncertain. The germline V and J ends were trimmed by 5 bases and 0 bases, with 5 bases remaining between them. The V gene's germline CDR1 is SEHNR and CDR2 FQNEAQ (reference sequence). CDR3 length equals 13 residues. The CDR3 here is CASSPLAKNIQYF. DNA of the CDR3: TGTGCCAGCAGCCCCTTAGCCAAAAACATTCAGTACTTC.

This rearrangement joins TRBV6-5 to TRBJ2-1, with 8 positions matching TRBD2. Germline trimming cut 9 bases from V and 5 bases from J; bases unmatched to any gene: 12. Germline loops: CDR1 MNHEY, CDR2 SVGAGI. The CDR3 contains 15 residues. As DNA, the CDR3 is TGTGCCAGTAGGTCGACTAGCGAGACAGACAATGAGCAGTTCTTC. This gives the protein CASRSTSETDNEQFF.

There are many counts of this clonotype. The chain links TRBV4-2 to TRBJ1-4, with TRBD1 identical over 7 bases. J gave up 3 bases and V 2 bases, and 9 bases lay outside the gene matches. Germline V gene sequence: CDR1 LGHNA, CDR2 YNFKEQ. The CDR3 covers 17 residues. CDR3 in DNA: TGTGCCAGCAGCCAACTTCGACCAGGGGGAGCTAATGAAAAACTGTTTTTT. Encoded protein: CASSQLRPGGANEKLFF.

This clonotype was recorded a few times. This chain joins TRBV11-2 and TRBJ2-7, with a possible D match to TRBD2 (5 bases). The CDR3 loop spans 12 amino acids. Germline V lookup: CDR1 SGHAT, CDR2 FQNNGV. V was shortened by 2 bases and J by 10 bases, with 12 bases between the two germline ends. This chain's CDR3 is CASSLSSRTQYF. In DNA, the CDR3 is TGTGCCAGCAGCTTAAGCTCAAGGACTCAGTACTTC.

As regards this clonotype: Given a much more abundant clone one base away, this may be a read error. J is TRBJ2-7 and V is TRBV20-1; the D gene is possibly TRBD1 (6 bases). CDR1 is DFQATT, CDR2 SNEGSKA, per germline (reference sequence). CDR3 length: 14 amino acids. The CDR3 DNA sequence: TGCAGTGCTGGGGGTGGACAGAACTCCTACGAGCATTACTTC. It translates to CSAGGGQNSYEHYF.

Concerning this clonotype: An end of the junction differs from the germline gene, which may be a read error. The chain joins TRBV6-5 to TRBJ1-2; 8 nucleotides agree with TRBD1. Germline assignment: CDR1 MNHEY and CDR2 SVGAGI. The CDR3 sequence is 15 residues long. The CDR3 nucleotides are TGTGCCAGCAGTTACTTGGGACAGGAACACTATAGCTACGCCTTC. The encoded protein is CASSYLGQEHYSYAF.

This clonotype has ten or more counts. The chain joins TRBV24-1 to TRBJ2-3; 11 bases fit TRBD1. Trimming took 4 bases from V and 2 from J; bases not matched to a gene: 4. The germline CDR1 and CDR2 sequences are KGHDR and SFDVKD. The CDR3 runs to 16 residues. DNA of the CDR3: TGTGCCACCAGTGAATCGGGACAGGGGGACACAGATACGCAGTATTTT. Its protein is CATSESGQGDTDTQYF.

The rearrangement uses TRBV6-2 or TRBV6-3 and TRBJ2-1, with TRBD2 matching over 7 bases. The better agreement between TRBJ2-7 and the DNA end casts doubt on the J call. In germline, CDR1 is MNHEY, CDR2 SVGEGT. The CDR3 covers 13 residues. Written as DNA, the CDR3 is TGTGCCTGCTACCCCAGCGGGGCCAATGAGCAGTACTTC. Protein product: CACYPSGANEQYF.

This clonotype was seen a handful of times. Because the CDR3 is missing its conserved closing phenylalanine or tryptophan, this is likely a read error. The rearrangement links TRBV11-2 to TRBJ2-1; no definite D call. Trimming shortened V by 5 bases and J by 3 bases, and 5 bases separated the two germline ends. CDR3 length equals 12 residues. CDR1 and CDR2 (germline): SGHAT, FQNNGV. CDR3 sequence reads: CASSAFYNEQFL. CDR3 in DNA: TGTGCCAGCAGCGCTTTCTACAATGAGCAGTTCTTA.